This TCR beta chain was observed in a study of blood T cell repertoires in COVID-19. The overall study: T cells, B-cell-depleted T cells, or PBMCs supplied cDNA or gDNA.

The CDR3 spans 14 residues. Per the germline V gene, CDR1 is SGHTA and CDR2 is FQGNSA. Between the trimmed V and J ends, which lost 3 bases and 4 bases, there was a span of 11 bases. The table lists this clone with a few counts. Here immunoSEQ multiplex PCR was the method, and the copy in TCRdb shows in-frame clones only, minus some. The table includes around 60,000 clones, about 93% detected once. Input material: peripheral blood. The sequence was obtained from a woman aged 80 or older with active COVID-19. The V and J genes are TRBV7-2 and TRBJ2-3; tentative D call: TRBD1 (7 bases). CDR3 sequence: CASSLEGAADTQYF. The DNA of the CDR3 is TGTGCCAGCAGCTTGGAGGGGGCGGCAGATACGCAGTATTTT.